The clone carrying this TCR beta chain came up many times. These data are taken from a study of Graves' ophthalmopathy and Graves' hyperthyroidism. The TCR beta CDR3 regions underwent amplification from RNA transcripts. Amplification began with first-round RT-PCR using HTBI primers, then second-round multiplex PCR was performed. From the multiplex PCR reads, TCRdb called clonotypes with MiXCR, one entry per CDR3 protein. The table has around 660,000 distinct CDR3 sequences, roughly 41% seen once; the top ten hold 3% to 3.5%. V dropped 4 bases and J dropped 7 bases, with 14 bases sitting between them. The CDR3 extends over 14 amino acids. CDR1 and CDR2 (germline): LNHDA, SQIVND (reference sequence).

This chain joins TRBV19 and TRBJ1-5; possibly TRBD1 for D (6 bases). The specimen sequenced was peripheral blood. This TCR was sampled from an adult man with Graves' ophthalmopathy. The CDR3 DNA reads TGTGCCAGTAGTACTGACAGGCGCGGGCAGCCCCAGCATTTT. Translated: CASSTDRRGQPQHF.